These T cell receptor beta chains were read from a single sample in a study of cytomegalovirus exposure and HLA in healthy donors. Clones were read by immunoSEQ multiplex PCR, and TCRdb kept only the in-frame ones, dropping some. Counted here are about 190,000 clones, about 84% occurring once; the ten biggest clones make up around an eighth. The specimen was PBMCs. These TCRs come from a woman aged 25-40 years in good health and CMV-seropositive. The CDR3 runs from the conserved cysteine through the conserved F or W. Fields, in order: V gene, J gene, D gene, clone size, CDR3 DNA, CDR3 protein. A D gene is named only where the DNA matches it firmly. The size of a clone is reported for some rows only, either as once, few or many, or as a class for expanded clones.

>TRBV5-6|TRBJ1-1|NA|NA
TGTGCCAGCAGCTACCGTGGAGTCGTCACTGAAGCTTTCTTT
CASSYRGVVTEAFF
>TRBV7-9|TRBJ1-1|NA|NA
TGTGCCAGCAGCCTAAACAGTGAAGCTTTCTTT
CASSLNSEAFF
>TRBV19|TRBJ1-5|TRBD1|NA
TGTGCCAGTAGGCAGGGGGCGCAGAGGGGAGTGGATAGCAATCAGCCCCAGCATTTT
CASRQGAQRGVDSNQPQHF
>TRBV19|TRBJ1-1|NA|NA
TGTGCCAGTAGTATAGGTGGAGTAAACACTGAAGCTTTCTTT
CASSIGGVNTEAFF
>TRBV19|TRBJ2-1|TRBD2|NA
TGTGCCAGCTCAGCGGGGGGGCGAGGCAATGAGCAGTTCTTC
CASSAGGRGNEQFF
>TRBV7-3|TRBJ2-3|TRBD2|NA
TGTGCCAGCAGCCTAGGGACTAGCGGGGCAATAGATACGCAGTATTTT
CASSLGTSGAIDTQYF
>TRBV10-3|TRBJ2-7|NA|once
TGTGCCATCAGTCCGGGACAAGCCTACGAGCAGTACTTC
CAISPGQAYEQYF
>TRBV11-3|TRBJ2-7|TRBD1|NA
TGTGCCAGCAGCTCCGGGACAGGGGGCTTCCAGCAGTACTTC
CASSSGTGGFQQYF
>TRBV4-3|TRBJ1-2|TRBD1|few
TGCGCCAGCAGCCGGACAGGGGGTAACTATGGCTACACCTTC
CASSRTGGNYGYTF
>TRBV4-1|TRBJ2-2|NA|NA
TGCGCCAGCAGCCAACAGGGGTCCAACACCGGGGAGCTGTTTTTT
CASSQQGSNTGELFF
>TRBV7-9|TRBJ1-1|TRBD1|few
TGTGCCAGCAGCCGACCGACAGGGGGCGGCACTGAAGCTTTCTTT
CASSRPTGGGTEAFF
>TRBV12-5|TRBJ2-5|TRBD2|NA
TGTGCTAGTGGTTTCCCGACTAGCGGGAGGATGAGTGGGGAGCAGTACTTC
CASGFPTSGRMSGEQYF
>TRBV9|TRBJ2-3|TRBD2|NA
TGTGCCAGCAGCGTAGTCCCCCCCTCTAGCGGGTGTCGGGATACGCAGTATTTT
CASSVVPPSSGCRDTQYF
>TRBV18|TRBJ2-5|TRBD2|once
TGTGCCAGCTCATTAAGCGGGGGCCGAGAGACCCAGTACTTC
CASSLSGGRETQYF
>TRBV4-1|TRBJ2-3|NA|NA
TGCGCCAGCAGCCAATTGGGGGAGGAAGATACGCAGTATTTT
CASSQLGEEDTQYF
>TRBV18|TRBJ2-7|TRBD2|once
TGTGCCAGCTCACCAACCAGCGGGGGGGCGTACGAGCAGTACTTC
CASSPTSGGAYEQYF
>TRBV27|TRBJ1-6|TRBD1|NA
TGTGCCAGCCAGGACAGGGTCCTTTCTAATTCACCCCTCCACTTT
CASQDRVLSNSPLHF
>TRBV28|TRBJ1-6|NA|few
TGTGCCAGCAGTTCTTTCCCGGACAATTTACCGAGGACACCCCTCCACTTT
CASSSFPDNLPRTPLHF
>TRBV21-1|TRBJ2-7|NA|few
TGTGCCAGCAGCAAAGTGGGAGGGCTCTACGAGCAGTACTTC
CASSKVGGLYEQYF
>TRBV2|TRBJ2-1|TRBD2|few
TGTGCCAGCTCAGGGAGCGGGGGGTGGCGGGAGCAGTTCTTC
CASSGSGGWREQFF
>TRBV13|TRBJ1-2|NA|NA
TGTGCCAGCAGCCCGCCCCCCAGGGTTTCGGCCTATGGCTACACCTTC
CASSPPPRVSAYGYTF
>TRBV10-1|TRBJ2-5|TRBD2|NA
TGCGCCAGCAGTGAGTCGTCGGCTAGCGGGAGACAAGAGACCCAGTACTTC
CASSESSASGRQETQYF
>TRBV7-2|TRBJ1-1|NA|NA
TGTGCCAGCAGCTCATACAGGGAATGGACTGAAGCTTTCTTT
CASSSYREWTEAFF
>TRBV7-2|TRBJ2-3|NA|NA
TGTGCCAGCAGCTTAAATTTTGACAGCAGAAAAGATACGCAGTATTTT
CASSLNFDSRKDTQYF
>TRBV7-2|TRBJ1-5|TRBD1|NA
TGTGCCAGCAGCGCGGACAGGGATCAGCCCCAGCATTTT
CASSADRDQPQHF
>TRBV27|TRBJ2-3|NA|NA
TGTGCCAGCAGTCCCCGAGGCGGCCGGGGCACAGATACGCAGTATTTT
CASSPRGGRGTDTQYF
>TRBV6-1|TRBJ1-3|TRBD1|few
TGTGCCAGCACCCCGGGACAGTCTGGAAACACCATATATTTT
CASTPGQSGNTIYF
>TRBV6-5|TRBJ1-5|NA|NA
TGTGCCAGCCGTACAAGCAATCAGCCCCAGCATTTT
CASRTSNQPQHF
>TRBV4-2|TRBJ1-1|TRBD1|NA
TGTGCCAGCAGCCCCATAGGACAGGGAGGGGGCACTGAAGCTTTCTTT
CASSPIGQGGGTEAFF
>TRBV7-8|TRBJ1-5|NA|NA
TGTGCCAGCAGCTTACGGGGCAATCAGCCCCAGCATTTT
CASSLRGNQPQHF
>TRBV7-6|TRBJ1-3|NA|NA
TGTGCCAGCAGTCGTACCACTGAGACTGGAAACACCATATATTTT
CASSRTTETGNTIYF
>TRBV4-1|TRBJ1-4|NA|NA
TGCGCCAGCAGCCATCTCGTCAGGGGCAGGCTCGGAGAAAAACTGTTTTTT
CASSHLVRGRLGEKLFF
>TRBV4-1|TRBJ1-6|TRBD1|NA
TGCGCCAGCAGCCAAACGACAGGGTCAAATAGTTATTCACCCCTCCACTTT
CASSQTTGSNSYSPLHF
>TRBV7-9|TRBJ2-3|NA|NA
TGTGCCAGCAGCTTACTTCGCACAGATACGCAGTATTTT
CASSLLRTDTQYF
>TRBV28|TRBJ2-5|NA|NA
TGTGCCAGCAGTCCCGCTCTCGCGGTTCCCGCCCAAGAGACCCAGTACTTC
CASSPALAVPAQETQYF
>TRBV6-5|TRBJ2-5|NA|NA
TGTGCCAGCAGTTACGGTTCGGCGGACCAAGAGACCCAGTACTTC
CASSYGSADQETQYF
>TRBV11-2|TRBJ2-2|NA|NA
TGTGCCAGCAGCTTTTGGACAGCCAACACCGGGGAGCTGTTTTTT
CASSFWTANTGELFF
>TRBV7-9|TRBJ2-3|NA|NA
TGTGCCAGCAGCCCGTGGAGGGGCGAGGGCGGGATTGATACGCAGTATTTT
CASSPWRGEGGIDTQYF
>TRBV28|TRBJ1-1|TRBD1|NA
TGTGCCAGCAGTCCTCCCGGGACAGAGAACACTGAAGCTTTCTTT
CASSPPGTENTEAFF
>TRBV7-9|TRBJ2-7|NA|NA
TGTGCCAGCAGCCTACGTGCGGCCTACGAGCAGTACTTC
CASSLRAAYEQYF
>TRBV5-1|TRBJ1-3|NA|NA
TGCGCCAGCAGCCCAGAAATCGGGGGGCTGGGAAACACCATATATTTT
CASSPEIGGLGNTIYF